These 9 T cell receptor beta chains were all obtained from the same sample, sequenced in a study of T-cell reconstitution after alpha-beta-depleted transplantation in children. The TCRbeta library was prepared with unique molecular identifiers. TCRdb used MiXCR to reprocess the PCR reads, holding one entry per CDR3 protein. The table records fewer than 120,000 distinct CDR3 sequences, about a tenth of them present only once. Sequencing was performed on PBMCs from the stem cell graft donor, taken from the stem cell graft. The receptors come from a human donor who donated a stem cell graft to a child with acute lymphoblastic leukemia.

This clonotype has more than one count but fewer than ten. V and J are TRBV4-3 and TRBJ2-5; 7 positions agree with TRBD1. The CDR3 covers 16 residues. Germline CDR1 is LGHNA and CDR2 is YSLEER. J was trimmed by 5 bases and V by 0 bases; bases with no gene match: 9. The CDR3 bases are TGCGCCAGCAGCCAAGATTCCGCAGGGGGAGAGGAGACCCAGTACTTC. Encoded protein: CASSQDSAGGEETQYF.

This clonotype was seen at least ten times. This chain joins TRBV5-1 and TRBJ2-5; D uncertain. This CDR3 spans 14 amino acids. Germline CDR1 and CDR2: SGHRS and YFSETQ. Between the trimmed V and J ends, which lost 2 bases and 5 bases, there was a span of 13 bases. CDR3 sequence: CASSFGHGRETQYF. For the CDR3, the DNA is TGCGCCAGCAGCTTCGGGCATGGCAGGGAGACCCAGTACTTC. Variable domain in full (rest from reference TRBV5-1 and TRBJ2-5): KAGVTQTPRYLIKTRGQQVTLSCSPISGHRSVSWYQQTPGQGLQFLFEYFSETQRNKGNFPGRFSGRQFSNSRSEMNVSTLELGDSALYLCASSFGHGRETQYFGPGTRLLVL.

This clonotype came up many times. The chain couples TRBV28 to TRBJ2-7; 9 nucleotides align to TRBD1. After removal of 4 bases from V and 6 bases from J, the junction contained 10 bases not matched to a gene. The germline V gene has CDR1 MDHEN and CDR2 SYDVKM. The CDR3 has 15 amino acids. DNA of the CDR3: TGTGCCAGCAGTTCCCCCGGGACAGGGAACTCCGAGCAGTACTTC. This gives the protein CASSSPGTGNSEQYF.

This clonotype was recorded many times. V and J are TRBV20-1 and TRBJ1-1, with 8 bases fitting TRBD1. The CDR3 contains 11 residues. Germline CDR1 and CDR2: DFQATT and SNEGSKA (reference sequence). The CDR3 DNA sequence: TGCAGGATACAGGGGGGCACTGAAGCTTTCTTT. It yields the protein CRIQGGTEAFF.

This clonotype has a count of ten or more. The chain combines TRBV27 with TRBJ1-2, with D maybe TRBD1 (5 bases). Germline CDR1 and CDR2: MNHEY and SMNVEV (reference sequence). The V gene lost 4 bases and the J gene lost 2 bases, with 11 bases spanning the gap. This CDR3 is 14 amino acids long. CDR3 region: CASSSSGRNYGYTF. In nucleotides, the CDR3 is TGTGCCAGCAGTTCCTCAGGGCGAAACTATGGCTACACCTTC.

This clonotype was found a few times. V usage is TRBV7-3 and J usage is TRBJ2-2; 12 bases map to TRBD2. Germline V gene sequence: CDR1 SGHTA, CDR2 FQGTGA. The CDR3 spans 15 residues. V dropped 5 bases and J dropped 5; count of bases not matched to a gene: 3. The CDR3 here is CASSPGTSGTGELFF. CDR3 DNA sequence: TGTGCCAGCAGCCCCGGGACTAGCGGGACCGGGGAGCTGTTTTTT.

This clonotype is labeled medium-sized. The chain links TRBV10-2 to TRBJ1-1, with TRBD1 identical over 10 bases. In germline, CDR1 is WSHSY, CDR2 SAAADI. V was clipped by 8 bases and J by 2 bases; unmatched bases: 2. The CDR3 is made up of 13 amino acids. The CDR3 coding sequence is TGCGCCAGCGGGGACAGGGGCAACACTGAAGCTTTCTTT. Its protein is CASGDRGNTEAFF.

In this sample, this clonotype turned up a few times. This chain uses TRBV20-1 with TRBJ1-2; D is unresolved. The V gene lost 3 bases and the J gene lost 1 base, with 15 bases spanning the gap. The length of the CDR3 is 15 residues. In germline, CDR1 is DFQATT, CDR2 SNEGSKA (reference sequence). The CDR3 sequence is CSASGNRGSNYGYTF. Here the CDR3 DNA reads TGCAGTGCTAGTGGTAACCGGGGAAGTAACTATGGCTACACCTTC.

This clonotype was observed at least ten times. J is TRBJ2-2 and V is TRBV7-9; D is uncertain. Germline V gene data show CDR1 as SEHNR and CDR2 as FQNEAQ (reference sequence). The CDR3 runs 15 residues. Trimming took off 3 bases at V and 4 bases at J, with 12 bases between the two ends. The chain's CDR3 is CASSFTLGSTGELFF. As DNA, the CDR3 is TGTGCCAGCAGCTTTACGTTGGGTTCCACCGGGGAGCTGTTTTTT. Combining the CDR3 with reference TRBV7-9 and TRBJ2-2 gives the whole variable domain DTGVSQNPRHKITKRGQNVTFRCDPISEHNRLYWYRQTLGQGPEFLTYFQNEAQLEKSRLLSDRFSAERPKGSFSTLEIQRTEQGDSAMYLCASSFTLGSTGELFFGEGSRLTVL.